This record looks at one TCR beta chain sequence and its context. This table comes from immunoSEQ multiplex PCR, and its TCRdb copy is limited to in-frame clones, with some not included. The top ten clones hold 0.95% to 1.5% of a sample with 70,000 to 90,000 clones, roughly 78% of them seen once. This record belongs to a study of blood T cell repertoires in COVID-19. The germline V and J ends were trimmed by 5 bases and 8 bases, with 17 bases remaining between them. The CDR3 contains 14 residues. Germline values: CDR1 MDHEN, CDR2 SYDVKM. The clonotype comes from a woman aged 80 or over with acute or convalescent COVID-19. This chain joins TRBV28 and TRBJ2-3; D is ambiguous. The specimen sequenced was peripheral blood. CDR3 region: CASSPPLPGGTQYF. The DNA for the CDR3 is TGTGCCAGCAGTCCGCCCCTCCCGGGTGGTACGCAGTATTTT.